This entry features one TCR beta chain sequence. Its specificity is not known. This sample is drawn from a study of PD-1 blockade in classical Hodgkin lymphoma. The time point denotes: cycle 4 day 1 (C4D1), after 5 to 7 weeks of nivolumab. Relapses following autologous stem cell transplantation were seen in all patients, with brentuximab vedotin exposure varying. Assay: immunoSEQ multiplex PCR; the TCRdb copy retains only in-frame clones and omits some. The repertoire consists of 57,000 or so clones, with nearly 90% occurring once and the leading ten covering about 8.1%. Regarding the study as a whole: Later analyses included only patients treated at least 1 year post-ASCT. Compared with baseline, CD4+ but not CD8+ TCR diversity had risen significantly by C4D1. Before treatment, TCR diversity in newly diagnosed patients was reportedly lower than in healthy donors. Causes of the repertoire differences remain undefined, possibly disease activity or prior therapy.

Germline V gene data show CDR1 as SGHAT and CDR2 as FQNNGV. The CDR3 is 14 residues long. V was pared by 6 bases and J by 1 base, with 12 bases between. V and J are TRBV11-2 and TRBJ1-2, with D possibly being TRBD1 (6 bases). The receptor comes from a human donor with classical Hodgkin lymphoma. The sequencing here drew on peripheral blood mononuclear cells (PBMCs), taken before the fourth cycle of nivolumab. The CDR3 loop reads CASSFDRSNYGYTF. DNA for the CDR3: TGTGCCAGCAGTTTCGACAGGAGTAACTATGGCTACACCTTC. Full variable domain (outside the CDR3, taken from reference TRBV11-2 and TRBJ1-2): EAGVAQSPRYKIIEKRQSVAFWCNPISGHATLYWYQQILGQGPKLLIQFQNNGVVDDSQLPKDRFSAERLKGVDSTLKIQPAKLEDSAVYLCASSFDRSNYGYTFGSGTRLTVV.